This TCR beta chain was obtained from a study of control samples from healthy donors and cancer patients. The CDR3 consists of 14 residues. J gave up 6 bases and V 3 bases, and 3 bases lay outside the gene matches. Germline values: CDR1 LNHDA, CDR2 SQIVND (reference sequence). Measured with immunoSEQ multiplex PCR; TCRdb has only the in-frame clones, and not every one. The sample lists about 120,000 clones; around nine tenths were seen once. This sequence originates from a man younger than 40 in good health. The specimen sequenced was blood. The chain is built from TRBV19 and TRBJ1-5; 9 bases are a match to TRBD1. The CDR3 coding sequence is TGTGCCAGTAGTATGGGACAGGGTGGTCAGCCCCAGCATTTT. Translated: CASSMGQGGQPQHF.